A single sample is the source of the 16 T cell receptor beta chains below, sequenced in a study of blood T cell repertoires in COVID-19. Method: immunoSEQ multiplex PCR; TCRdb's copy keeps in-frame clones and lacks some. Among about 280,000 clones, around 86% were seen once, and the ten largest hold less than 2.5%. Material: peripheral blood. The source is a woman aged 25 to 39 who had recovered from COVID-19.

This clone has a count of ten or more. V gene TRBV4-2 combines with J gene TRBJ1-5; D not certain. Germline assignment: CDR1 LGHNA and CDR2 YNFKEQ. Trimming pared 0 bases from V and 8 bases from J, leaving 8 bases between. The CDR3 loop spans 13 amino acids. This CDR3 is CASSQDEGKPQHF. DNA of the CDR3: TGTGCCAGCAGCCAAGATGAGGGAAAGCCCCAGCATTTT.

The chain employs TRBV27 and TRBJ1-4, with a weak D call TRBD1 (6 bases). The CDR3 sequence is 15 residues long. Germline V lookup: CDR1 MNHEY, CDR2 SMNVEV (reference sequence). V lost 4 bases to trimming and J lost 4 bases, with 13 bases between them. The CDR3 loop reads CASSYGGGGNEKLFF. For the CDR3, the DNA is TGTGCCAGCAGTTACGGGGGAGGGGGTAATGAAAAACTGTTTTTT.

The rearrangement links TRBV28 to TRBJ2-5, with 7 bases aligning to TRBD1. Germline-derived CDR1 and CDR2 are MDHEN and SYDVKM. Trimming at V came to 7 bases and at J to 4 bases, leaving 9 bases not matched to a gene. The CDR3 spans 14 residues. The CDR3 nucleotides read TGTGCCAGCACCAACAGACAGGGATTAGAGACCCAGTACTTC. This encodes CASTNRQGLETQYF.

Here the CDR3 DNA reads TGTGCCAGCACCGTGACAGGGGGCGTCGATGAGCAGTTCTTC. Translation gives CASTVTGGVDEQFF. The rearrangement uses TRBV6-6 and TRBJ2-1; TRBD1 matches at 10 bases. J gave up 8 bases and V 7 bases, and 8 bases lay outside the gene matches. Germline CDR1 MNHNY, CDR2 SVGAGI (reference sequence). This CDR3 spans 14 amino acids.

The chain employs TRBV9 and TRBJ2-6; D possibly corresponds to TRBD1 (5 bases). V was pared by 4 bases and J by 4 bases, with 12 bases between. Germline lookup yields CDR1 SGDLS and CDR2 YYNGEE. This CDR3 spans 15 amino acids. In DNA, the CDR3 is TGTGCCAGCAGCCCCAGGGCGCGCGGGGCCAACGTCCTGACTTTC. This gives the protein CASSPRARGANVLTF.

There are a few counts of this clone. The chain couples TRBV21-1 to TRBJ1-1; the table's D call, TRBD1, has no DNA check behind it. TRBV21-1 is recorded as a pseudogene. The CDR3 runs 14 residues. CDR3 DNA: TGTGCCAGCAGCAAAAACAGGGTTCGGGCTGAAGCTTTCTTT. Translated: CASSKNRVRAEAFF.

The chain carries TRBV6-2 or TRBV6-3 and TRBJ2-2; 10 positions match TRBD2. V dropped 2 bases and J dropped 5; count of bases not matched to a gene: 5. The CDR3 is 16 amino acids. Germline CDR1 is MNHEY and CDR2 is SVGEGT. CDR3 sequence reads: CASSYELAGVTGELFF. CDR3 coding DNA: TGTGCCAGCAGTTACGAGCTAGCGGGAGTAACCGGGGAGCTGTTTTTT.

V gene TRBV6-5 combines with J gene TRBJ1-3; D gene uncertain. This CDR3 contains 13 residues. V dropped 8 bases and J dropped 8 bases, with 16 bases sitting between them. Per germline, CDR1 MNHEY and CDR2 SVGAGI. The CDR3 here is CASGPEGAHTIYF. CDR3 nucleotides: TGTGCCAGCGGCCCGGAGGGCGCGCACACCATATATTTT.

The chain is built from TRBV18 and TRBJ2-2; 9 bases fit TRBD1. CDR1 KGHSH and CDR2 LQKENI come from the germline V gene. The CDR3 has 15 amino acids. V was pared by 3 bases and J by 5 bases, with 4 bases of the junction left unmatched. CDR3 in amino acids: CASSPRTGETGELFF. CDR3 coding DNA: TGTGCCAGCTCACCGCGGACAGGGGAGACCGGGGAGCTGTTTTTT.

This chain joins TRBV28 and TRBJ1-1, with D uncertain. V dropped 3 bases and J dropped 7 bases, with 6 bases sitting between them. In germline, CDR1 is MDHEN, CDR2 SYDVKM. The CDR3 extends over 11 amino acids. The CDR3 bases are TGTGCCAGCAGTTTTGGACTTGAAGCTTTCTTT. Translation gives CASSFGLEAFF. The full variable domain, in which reference TRBV28 and TRBJ1-1 provide the parts outside the CDR3, is DVKVTQSSRYLVKRTGEKVFLECVQDMDHENMFWYRQDPGLGLRLIYFSYDVKMKEKGDIPEGYSVSREKKERFSLILESASTNQTSMYLCASSFGLEAFFGQGTRLTVV.

The chain couples TRBV27 to TRBJ2-3; 10 bases line up with TRBD2. V gave up 2 bases and J gave up 0 bases; unmatched junction bases: 5. CDR3 length equals 17 residues. Germline V gene lookup returns CDR1 MNHEY and CDR2 SMNVEV (reference sequence). Written as DNA, the CDR3 is TGTGCCAGCAGTTTAAAGGGACTAGCGTACAGCACAGATACGCAGTATTTT. Its translation: CASSLKGLAYSTDTQYF.

This clone was recorded only once. The chain is built from TRBV10-3 and TRBJ1-3; D ambiguous. CDR3 length equals 13 residues. V was cut by 6 bases and J by 7 bases, with 13 bases left in between. CDR1 ENHRY and CDR2 SYGVKD come from the germline V gene. CDR3 in amino acids: CAISPGLANTIYF. CDR3 coding DNA: TGTGCCATCAGCCCGGGGTTAGCCAACACCATATATTTT.

DNA of the CDR3: TGTGCCATCAGTTCCCTCGGGACTATAACCACAGATACGCAGTATTTT. Amino acids: CAISSLGTITTDTQYF. The chain combines TRBV10-3 with TRBJ2-3; 7 bases align to TRBD2. CDR1 and CDR2 (germline): ENHRY, SYGVKD. CDR3 size: 16 residues. V was pared by 5 bases and J by 2 bases, with 10 bases of the junction left unmatched.

V gene TRBV2 combines with J gene TRBJ2-7; possibly TRBD1 for D (5 bases). The ends were cut back, 0 bases at V and 4 bases at J, with 13 bases in the middle. The CDR3 runs to 15 residues. Germline CDR1 and CDR2: SNHLY and FYNNEI. In DNA, the CDR3 is TGTGCCAGCAGTGAAGCAGCGACTCAGGGATACGAGCAGTACTTC. Protein sequence: CASSEAATQGYEQYF.

This sequence joins TRBV7-9 and TRBJ1-6; D ambiguous. CDR3 length: 14 amino acids. V lost 5 bases and J lost 7, with 12 bases in between. CDR1 and CDR2 (germline): SEHNR, FQNEAQ (reference sequence). Here the CDR3 reads CASSKTGTNSPLHF. The CDR3, as DNA: TGTGCCAGCAGCAAGACGGGTACCAATTCACCCCTCCACTTT.

This clone was counted ten times or more. The genes are TRBV4-1 and TRBJ2-1; 14 positions match TRBD2. The V and J ends lost 5 bases and 8 bases, in that order; junction bases with no gene match: 11. The CDR3 consists of 17 residues. In germline, CDR1 is MGHRA, CDR2 YSYEKL. CDR3 protein: CASSLSPGTSGSDEQFF. DNA for the CDR3: TGCGCCAGCAGCTTGAGCCCCGGGACTAGCGGGAGCGATGAGCAGTTCTTC.